Below, 21 T cell receptor beta chains from the same sample are listed, as sequenced in a study of blood T cell dynamics during melanoma immunotherapy. As for time point: pre-treatment baseline. TCRdb's copy holds only in-frame clones and misses some; the assay was immunoSEQ multiplex PCR. In the table there are 6,000 to 8,000 clones, 60% to 85% of which are singletons. The sequences come from blood, collected from a patient treated with checkpoint blockade. The receptors derive from a human donor with melanoma.

This clone occurred a few times. The chain recombines TRBV9 with TRBJ2-7; perhaps TRBD1 as D (6 bases). Germline CDR1 and CDR2: SGDLS and YYNGEE. CDR3 size: 13 residues. Trimming stripped 0 bases from V and 3 bases from J, with 7 bases between. The CDR3 loop reads CASSVGDNYEQYF. The CDR3 region has the DNA TGTGCCAGCAGCGTAGGGGACAACTACGAGCAGTACTTC.

In this sample, this clone turned up a few times. This chain links TRBV7-3 with TRBJ2-1; 9 bases match TRBD2. Germline assignment: CDR1 SGHTA and CDR2 FQGTGA. The J segment lost 7 bases and the V segment lost 5 bases, leaving 12 bases of the junction unmatched. The CDR3 has 16 residues. CDR3 in amino acids: CASSPGGASGKNEQFF. CDR3 nucleotide sequence: TGTGCCAGCAGCCCAGGCGGGGCTAGCGGGAAGAATGAGCAGTTCTTC.

The V and J genes are TRBV7-6 and TRBJ2-1, with 9 positions matching TRBD2. CDR3 length: 17 residues. Germline trimming cut 5 bases from V and 3 bases from J; bases unmatched to any gene: 11. The germline V gene has CDR1 SGHVS and CDR2 FNYEAQ. The CDR3 DNA reads as TGTGCCAGCAGCCCTCACTTAGCGGGGGTAAGCTACAATGAGCAGTTCTTC. Residues: CASSPHLAGVSYNEQFF.

In its sample, this clone was seen once. The rearrangement joins TRBV7-9 to TRBJ2-1, with D unresolved. Germline V CDR1 and CDR2: SEHNR, FQNEAQ (reference sequence). V lost 1 base and J lost 10, with 2 bases in between. The CDR3 is 10 amino acids. The DNA for the CDR3 is TGTGCCAGCAGCTTAGGCGAGCAGTTCTTC. Encoded protein: CASSLGEQFF.

This sequence joins TRBV4-1 and TRBJ1-3; D is unclear. The CDR3 length is 15 residues. V shed 0 bases and J shed 7 bases, with 13 bases lying between them. Germline V gives CDR1 MGHRA, CDR2 YSYEKL. CDR3 coding DNA: TGCGCCAGCAGCCAAGATCCCGCCCTGGGGAACACCATATATTTT. This sequence encodes CASSQDPALGNTIYF.

The chain employs TRBV7-2 and TRBJ2-1; 9 bases are shared with TRBD2. V lost 2 bases and J lost 9; bases outside the gene matches: 5. Per the germline V gene, CDR1 is SGHTA and CDR2 is FQGNSA. This CDR3 has 14 residues. CDR3 loop: CASSLMAGGGEQFF. In nucleotides, the CDR3 is TGTGCCAGCAGCTTAATGGCGGGAGGGGGTGAGCAGTTCTTC.

This chain links TRBV5-1 with TRBJ2-5; maybe TRBD2 (5 bases). In germline, CDR1 is SGHRS, CDR2 YFSETQ. The V gene lost 0 bases and the J gene lost 5 bases, with 14 bases spanning the gap. CDR3 length: 15 amino acids. The CDR3 is CASSLAMRVWETQYF. As DNA, the CDR3 is TGCGCCAGCAGCTTGGCCATGAGGGTATGGGAGACCCAGTACTTC. Supplemented by reference TRBV5-1 and TRBJ2-5, the full variable domain reads KAGVTQTPRYLIKTRGQQVTLSCSPISGHRSVSWYQQTPGQGLQFLFEYFSETQRNKGNFPGRFSGRQFSNSRSEMNVSTLELGDSALYLCASSLAMRVWETQYFGPGTRLLVL.

The chain recombines TRBV27 with TRBJ1-2; weak D call: TRBD1 (5 bases). Germline CDR1 reads MNHEY; CDR2 reads SMNVEV (reference sequence). Trimming shortened V by 5 bases and J by 1 base, and 8 bases separated the two germline ends. This CDR3 is 13 amino acids long. The chain's CDR3 is CASSPQDNYGYTF. CDR3 nucleotides: TGTGCCAGCAGTCCACAGGATAACTATGGCTACACCTTC.

CDR3 in amino acids: CASFIRAGNTEAFF. CDR3 nucleotide sequence: TGTGCCTCCTTTATTAGAGCAGGGAACACTGAAGCTTTCTTT. The J gene is TRBJ1-1, the V gene TRBV19; D is unclear. V lost 11 bases, J lost 1 base, and 17 bases lay in between. CDR1 and CDR2 (germline): LNHDA, SQIVND (reference sequence). The CDR3 runs to 14 residues.

The J gene is TRBJ1-6, the V gene TRBV5-1; no definite D call. Germline-derived CDR1 and CDR2 are SGHRS and YFSETQ. Deletions cut 6 bases from V and 0 bases from J, with 10 bases between. This CDR3 spans 15 amino acids. CDR3 residues: CASKELSSYNSPLHF. Here the CDR3 DNA reads TGCGCCAGCAAGGAGCTAAGCTCCTATAATTCACCCCTCCACTTT.

The chain recombines TRBV9 with TRBJ2-7; 8 nucleotides agree with TRBD1. This CDR3 has 15 residues. The V segment lost 2 bases and the J segment 6 bases; nucleotides outside the gene matches: 10. Germline values: CDR1 SGDLS, CDR2 YYNGEE. CDR3 DNA sequence: TGTGCCAGCAGCGTTCAGGGGGCTCTGATCGGCGAGCAGTACTTC. This translates into CASSVQGALIGEQYF.

The chain links TRBV6-1 to TRBJ1-2, with TRBD1 matching over 7 bases. V was pared by 3 bases and J by 7 bases, with 11 bases of the junction left unmatched. CDR3 length: 15 residues. The germline V gene encodes CDR1 MNHNS and CDR2 SASEGT. The CDR3 here is CASSESTGRGSGYTF. The CDR3 DNA reads TGTGCCAGCAGTGAGTCGACAGGGCGTGGGAGTGGCTACACCTTC.

V gene TRBV6-1 combines with J gene TRBJ1-1; no clear D. This CDR3 region has 13 residues. Looked up from germline, CDR1 is MNHNS and CDR2 is SASEGT. Trimming removed 7 bases from V and 1 base from J, with 10 bases in between. The CDR3 DNA reads as TGTGCCAGCATGGTTCTGGGGAACACTGAAGCTTTCTTT. Translation gives CASMVLGNTEAFF.

V and J are TRBV5-1 and TRBJ2-7, with D possibly being TRBD2 (6 bases). V gave up 0 bases and J gave up 2 bases, with 12 bases separating them. From germline, CDR1 is SGHRS and CDR2 YFSETQ. CDR3 length: 15 residues. CDR3 coding DNA: TGCGCCAGCAGCTTGGAGCGGGCCTCCCCCTACGAGCAGTACTTC. This codes for CASSLERASPYEQYF.

The sample holds a few counts of this clone. The V and J genes are TRBV6-1 and TRBJ2-7; TRBD1 matches at 7 bases. Germline loops: CDR1 MNHNS, CDR2 SASEGT. The CDR3 sequence is 15 residues long. V was clipped by 7 bases and J by 0 bases; unmatched bases: 9. DNA of the CDR3: TGTGCCAGCACCGATCCGCCAGGGGGCTCCTACGAGCAGTACTTC. It specifies CASTDPPGGSYEQYF.

The chain uses TRBV5-5 and TRBJ2-7, with D perhaps TRBD2 (5 bases). Trimming removed 2 bases at V and 5 bases at J, with 11 bases between. The CDR3 has 13 amino acids. Germline-derived CDR1 and CDR2 are SGHKS and YYEKEE (reference sequence). The CDR3 DNA reads as TGTGCCAGCAGCTTTTCAGAGGGCCACGAGCAGTACTTC. Amino acids: CASSFSEGHEQYF.

This clone showed up just once. This rearrangement joins TRBV6-6 to TRBJ2-7; D remains ambiguous. Trimming removed 0 bases at V and 3 bases at J, with 12 bases between. CDR3 length: 15 residues. Germline assignment: CDR1 MNHNY and CDR2 SVGAGI (reference sequence). CDR3 residues: CASSYSLDVNYEQYF. CDR3 sequence (DNA): TGTGCCAGCAGTTACTCTCTTGACGTAAACTACGAGCAGTACTTC.

The gene calls are TRBV5-1 and TRBJ2-1; no firm D call. Germline V gene sequence: CDR1 SGHRS, CDR2 YFSETQ. The CDR3 sequence is 12 residues long. V shed 0 bases and J shed 10 bases, with 8 bases lying between them. The CDR3 region is CASSLGDFEQFF. In DNA form, the CDR3 reads TGCGCCAGCAGCTTGGGGGATTTCGAGCAGTTCTTC.

This chain uses TRBV29-1 with TRBJ1-2; 10 bases agree with TRBD1. The CDR3 has 13 residues. V gave up 6 bases and J gave up 4 bases; unmatched junction bases: 5. Germline V gene data show CDR1 as SQVTM and CDR2 as ANQGSEA. The CDR3 spells CSVGTGDGYGYTF. CDR3 DNA: TGCAGCGTGGGGACAGGGGATGGCTATGGCTACACCTTC.

This rearrangement joins TRBV15 to TRBJ2-2, with 14 bases fitting TRBD2. The CDR3 length is 17 residues. V was pared by 1 base and J by 5 bases, with 3 bases of the junction left unmatched. Germline lookup yields CDR1 LNHNV and CDR2 YYDKDF (reference sequence). Here the CDR3 reads CATSRAGTSGRTGELFF. CDR3 sequence (DNA): TGTGCCACCAGCAGAGCTGGGACTAGCGGGAGAACCGGGGAGCTGTTTTTT.

The chain recombines TRBV9 with TRBJ2-1; 9 positions agree with TRBD1. This CDR3 has 16 residues. The germline V gene encodes CDR1 SGDLS and CDR2 YYNGEE. Trimming at V came to 3 bases and at J to 6 bases, leaving 10 bases not matched to a gene. CDR3 protein: CASSARTGTGTNEQFF. The CDR3 DNA reads as TGTGCCAGCAGCGCAAGGACAGGGACAGGGACCAATGAGCAGTTCTTC.